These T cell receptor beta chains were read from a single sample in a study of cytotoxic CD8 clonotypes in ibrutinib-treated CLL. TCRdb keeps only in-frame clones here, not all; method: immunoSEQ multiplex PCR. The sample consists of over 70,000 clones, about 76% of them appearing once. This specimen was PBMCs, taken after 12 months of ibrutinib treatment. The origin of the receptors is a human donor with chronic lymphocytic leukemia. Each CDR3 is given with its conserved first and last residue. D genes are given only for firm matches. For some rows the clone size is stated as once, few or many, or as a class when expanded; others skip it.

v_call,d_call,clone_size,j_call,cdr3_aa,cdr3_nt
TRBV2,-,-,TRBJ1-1,CASNLYREHTEAFF,TGTGCCAGCAACCTATACAGGGAGCACACTGAAGCTTTCTTT
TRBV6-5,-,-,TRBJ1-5,CASRSTQGQPQHF,TGTGCCAGCAGATCCACACAGGGTCAGCCCCAGCATTTT
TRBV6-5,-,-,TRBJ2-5,CASGGEETQYF,TGTGCCAGCGGAGGGGAAGAGACCCAGTACTTC
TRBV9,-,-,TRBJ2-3,CASSDTDTQYF,TGTGCCAGCAGCGACACAGATACGCAGTATTTT
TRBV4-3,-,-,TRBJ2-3,CASSQGGRASTDTQYF,TGCGCCAGCAGCCAGGGGGGACGGGCTAGCACAGATACGCAGTATTTT
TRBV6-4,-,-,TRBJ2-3,CASSEGGSTDTQYF,TGTGCCAGCAGTGAGGGGGGCTCCACAGATACGCAGTATTTT
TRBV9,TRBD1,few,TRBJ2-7,CASSVGGQGAAEQYF,TGTGCCAGCAGCGTAGGCGGCCAGGGGGCTGCCGAGCAGTACTTC
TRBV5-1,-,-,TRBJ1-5,CASSPDGQVNQPQHF,TGCGCCAGCAGCCCTGATGGGCAGGTTAACCAGCCCCAGCATTTT
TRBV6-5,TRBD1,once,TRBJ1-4,CAIRDRAGEKLFF,TGTGCCATCAGGGACAGGGCCGGGGAAAAACTGTTTTTT
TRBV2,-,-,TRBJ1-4,CASSDGGIVREKLFF,TGTGCCAGCAGTGATGGGGGGATAGTCCGGGAAAAACTGTTTTTT
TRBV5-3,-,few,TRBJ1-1,CARSPSGTTNTEAFF,TGTGCCAGAAGCCCGTCCGGGACAACGAACACTGAAGCTTTCTTT
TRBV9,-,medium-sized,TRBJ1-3,CASSVSGGSSGNTIYF,TGTGCCAGCAGCGTCTCCGGTGGGAGCTCTGGAAACACCATATATTTT
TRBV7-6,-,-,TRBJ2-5,CASSSRPPGSAIQETQYF,TGTGCCAGCAGCTCCCGACCCCCGGGTAGCGCGATCCAAGAGACCCAGTACTTC
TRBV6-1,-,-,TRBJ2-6,CASSGELGAGANVLTF,TGTGCCAGCAGTGGCGAATTAGGGGCTGGGGCCAACGTCCTGACTTTC
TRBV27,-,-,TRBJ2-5,CASSPGLWQETQYF,TGTGCCAGCAGTCCTGGACTATGGCAAGAGACCCAGTACTTC
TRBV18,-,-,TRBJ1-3,CASSPQRSGNTIYF,TGTGCCAGCTCACCTCAGCGCTCTGGAAACACCATATATTTT
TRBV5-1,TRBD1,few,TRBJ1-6,CASTDPLRQGTGSYNSPLHF,TGCGCCAGCACCGACCCCCTCAGACAGGGAACTGGCTCCTATAATTCACCCCTCCACTTT
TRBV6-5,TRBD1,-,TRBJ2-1,CASSYTTGGVHNEQFF,TGTGCCAGCAGTTACACCACAGGGGGCGTTCACAATGAGCAGTTCTTC
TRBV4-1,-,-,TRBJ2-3,CASSQDTSTDTQYF,TGCGCCAGCAGCCAAGACACTAGCACAGATACGCAGTATTTT
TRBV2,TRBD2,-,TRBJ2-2,CASREGPGELFF,TGTGCCAGCCGGGAGGGCCCCGGGGAGCTGTTTTTT
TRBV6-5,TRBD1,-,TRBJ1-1,CATGATGGQNTEAFF,TGTGCCACCGGGGCGACAGGGGGCCAGAACACTGAAGCTTTCTTT
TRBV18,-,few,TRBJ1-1,CASSQGGGSNTEAFF,TGTGCCAGCTCCCAAGGGGGGGGATCGAACACTGAAGCTTTCTTT
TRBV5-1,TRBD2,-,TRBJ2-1,CASSGGPGNEQFF,TGCGCCAGCTCGGGAGGGCCAGGGAATGAGCAGTTCTTC
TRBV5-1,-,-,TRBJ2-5,CASSLGTILYQETQYF,TGCGCCAGCAGCTTGGGGACGATACTCTACCAAGAGACCCAGTACTTC